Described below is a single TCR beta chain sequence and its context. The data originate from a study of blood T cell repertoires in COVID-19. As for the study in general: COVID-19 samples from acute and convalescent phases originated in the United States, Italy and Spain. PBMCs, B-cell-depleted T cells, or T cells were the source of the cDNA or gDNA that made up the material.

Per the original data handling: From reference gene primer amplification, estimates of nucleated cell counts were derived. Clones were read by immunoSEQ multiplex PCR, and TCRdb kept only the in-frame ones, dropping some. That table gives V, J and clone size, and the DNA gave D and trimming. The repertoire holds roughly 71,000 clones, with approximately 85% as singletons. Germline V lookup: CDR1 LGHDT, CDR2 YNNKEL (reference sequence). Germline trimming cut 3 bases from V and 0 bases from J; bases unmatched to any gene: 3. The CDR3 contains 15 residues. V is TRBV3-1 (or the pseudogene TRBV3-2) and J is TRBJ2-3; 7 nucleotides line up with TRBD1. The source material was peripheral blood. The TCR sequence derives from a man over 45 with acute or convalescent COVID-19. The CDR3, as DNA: TGTGCCAGCAGCCAGGGACAGACTAGCACAGATACGCAGTATTTT. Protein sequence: CASSQGQTSTDTQYF.